This paragraph covers one T cell receptor (beta chain) sequence. What it binds is unknown. This specimen belongs to a study of shared clonotypes between healthy human individuals. Study-level points and caveats: Investigators expected sequencing depth to affect clonotype sharing among donors. Naive subsets typically showed greater estimated richness than memory subsets. Among several donors, approximately 5% of naive CD4 clonotypes were found in common. Generation probability values for non-shared clonotypes were lower than those for clonotypes shared by all four donors.

The CDR3 extends over 14 amino acids. The germline V gene has CDR1 PRHDT and CDR2 FYEKMQ (reference sequence). With 0 bases removed from V and 4 bases from J, the gap between germline ends came to 10 bases. The repertoire was sequenced with immunoSEQ multiplex PCR; TCRdb's copy has only in-frame clones and lacks some. In the table there are around 2,000,000 clones, over 85% of which are singletons. Naive CD8 cells lacked CD45RO, underwent positive selection for CCR7 and left out terminally differentiated effector memory CD45RA+ cells. This chain connects TRBV13 to TRBJ2-7; TRBD2 might be the D (6 bases). The clonotype was recovered from a man between 18 and 35 years old in good health. The sequenced sample consisted of naive CD8+ T cells sorted from blood. CDR3 bases: TGTGCCAGCAGCTTAGGTAGGGAGGAGTACGAGCAGTACTTC. Residues: CASSLGREEYEQYF.